One sample yielded the 9 T cell receptor beta chains listed below, sequenced in a study of cytomegalovirus exposure and HLA in healthy donors. The PCR contained 60 Vbeta and 13 Jbeta primers. The assay was immunoSEQ multiplex PCR, and TCRdb's table has in-frame clones only and misses some. The sample has more than 110,000 clones, 70% to 75% seen once. The sequenced sample was PBMCs. The receptors stem from a human donor in good health.

The chain is built from TRBV7-9 and TRBJ2-1; TRBD2 is a possible D gene (6 bases). Germline V lookup: CDR1 SEHNR, CDR2 FQNEAQ (reference sequence). CDR3 length: 16 residues. The V gene lost 1 base and the J gene lost 4 bases, with 14 bases spanning the gap. This CDR3 is CASSLGRRAPYNEQFF. DNA of the CDR3: TGTGCCAGCAGCTTAGGAAGGAGGGCCCCTTACAATGAGCAGTTCTTC.

The chain is built from TRBV27 and TRBJ2-3; 7 positions match TRBD1. CDR3 length: 15 amino acids. Germline CDR1 and CDR2: MNHEY and SMNVEV (reference sequence). Trimming cost V 4 bases and J 4 bases; bases outside gene matches: 8. Written as DNA, the CDR3 is TGTGCCAGCAGTTCATACAGGGGTGGAGCAGATACGCAGTATTTT. It translates to CASSSYRGGADTQYF.

This chain uses TRBV6-1 with TRBJ1-3, with 7 nucleotides matching TRBD1. Trimming removed 2 bases from V and 4 bases from J; junction bases left unmatched: 5. CDR3 length: 15 residues. The germline CDR1 and CDR2 sequences are MNHNS and SASEGT. The CDR3 nucleotides are TGTGCCAGCAGTGAAATGACAGGGACGGGAAACACCATATATTTT. Translating it yields CASSEMTGTGNTIYF.

The CDR3 here is CAWSPADLSYEQYF. As DNA, the CDR3 is TGTGCCTGGAGCCCAGCGGATCTATCCTACGAGCAGTACTTC. V usage is TRBV30 and J usage is TRBJ2-7; tentative D call: TRBD2 (5 bases). The CDR3 loop spans 14 amino acids. V lost 3 bases and J lost 1, with 13 bases in between. CDR1 is GTSNPN, CDR2 SVGIG, per germline (reference sequence). The full variable domain, completed using reference TRBV30 and TRBJ2-7, is SQTIHQWPATLVQPVGSPLSLECTVEGTSNPNLYWYRQAAGRGLQLLFYSVGIGQISSEVPQNLSASRPQDRQFILSSKKLLLSDSGFYLCAWSPADLSYEQYFGPGTRLTVT.

The chain has TRBV5-4 and TRBJ1-2; D possibly corresponds to TRBD1 (5 bases). V was pared by 3 bases and J by 6 bases, with 9 bases between. Germline loops: CDR1 SGHNT, CDR2 YYREEE (reference sequence). This CDR3 has 12 residues. CDR3 amino acids: CASSSLGDGYTF. The CDR3 DNA is TGTGCCAGCAGCTCGTTAGGGGATGGCTACACCTTC.

The chain employs TRBV7-2 and TRBJ1-2; 10 bases align to TRBD1. The CDR3 is made up of 13 amino acids. Trimming removed 7 bases from V and 5 bases from J; junction bases left unmatched: 4. The germline gives CDR1 SGHTA, CDR2 FQGNSA. This chain's CDR3 is CASKRTGGYGYTF. The CDR3 bases are TGTGCCAGCAAGAGGACAGGGGGATATGGCTACACCTTC.

The table lists this clone with a count of one. The CDR3 DNA follows: TGTGCCAGCCCGACGGACAGGGCAGACACTGAAGCTTTCTTT. This encodes CASPTDRADTEAFF. This chain joins TRBV6-1 and TRBJ1-1; 8 bases map to TRBD1. Trimming at V came to 8 bases and at J to 3 bases, leaving 8 bases not matched to a gene. CDR1 is MNHNS, CDR2 SASEGT, per germline. The CDR3 sequence is 14 residues long.

This clone appeared a few times. The chain links TRBV7-9 to TRBJ1-2; the D is unclear. The CDR3 sequence is 14 residues long. Germline assignment: CDR1 SEHNR and CDR2 FQNEAQ (reference sequence). V was cut by 1 base and J by 8 bases, with 14 bases left in between. The CDR3 loop is CASSLGGLAQGYTF. The CDR3 DNA is TGTGCCAGCAGCTTAGGCGGCCTCGCGCAGGGCTACACCTTC.

V usage is TRBV6-1 and J usage is TRBJ2-4; 11 bases map to TRBD1. CDR3 length: 13 amino acids. Germline V gives CDR1 MNHNS, CDR2 SASEGT. Trimming cost V 5 bases and J 8 bases; bases outside gene matches: 2. The CDR3 spells CASSRDRGYIQYF. CDR3 nucleotides: TGTGCCAGCAGTCGGGACAGGGGGTACATTCAGTACTTC.